These 12 T cell receptor beta chains originate from one sample sequenced in a study of immune cell composition in non-small cell lung cancer. Produced via immunoSEQ multiplex PCR; TCRdb's table is partial and in-frame only. The data show roughly 14,000 clones, with approximately 69% seen just once and around 6.8% held by the top ten. Sequencing was performed on lung tumor tissue. All receptors derive from a human donor with non-small cell lung cancer.

The sample holds a few counts of this clone. The V and J genes are TRBV19 and TRBJ1-2, with 9 bases that match TRBD1. Germline V lookup: CDR1 LNHDA, CDR2 SQIVND (reference sequence). This CDR3 comprises 15 residues. The V gene end was trimmed by 0 bases and the J gene end by 4 bases; junction bases not matched to a gene: 3. CDR3 DNA sequence: TGTGCCAGTAGTATAGATCTGGGACAGGGCTATGGCTACACCTTC. Translating it yields CASSIDLGQGYGYTF.

This chain connects TRBV5-1 to TRBJ1-1; possibly TRBD1 for D (5 bases). The CDR3 covers 13 residues. V was shortened by 4 bases and J by 1 base, with 8 bases between the two germline ends. From germline, CDR1 is SGHRS and CDR2 YFSETQ. In nucleotides, the CDR3 is TGCGCCAGCAGCCGACAGTCGAACACTGAAGCTTTCTTT. Encoded protein: CASSRQSNTEAFF.

This sequence joins TRBV11-3 and TRBJ2-1, with TRBD2 as a possible D gene (5 bases). The germline V gene encodes CDR1 SGHNT and CDR2 YENEEA. V lost 6 bases and J 3 bases, leaving 9 bases between the germline ends. The CDR3 spans 13 residues. In nucleotides, the CDR3 is TGTGCCAGCAGTCTCCGGGACTACAATGAGCAGTTCTTC. Amino acids: CASSLRDYNEQFF.

The V call is TRBV11-3, the J call TRBJ1-6; no clear D gene. Trimming shortened V by 2 bases and J by 8 bases, and 10 bases separated the two germline ends. CDR3 length equals 14 residues. Germline-derived CDR1 and CDR2 are SGHNT and YENEEA. The CDR3 DNA reads as TGTGCCAGCAGCTTACAAGCCGGGGATTCACCCCTCCACTTT. It translates to CASSLQAGDSPLHF.

The chain joins TRBV7-6 to TRBJ2-5, with TRBD2 identical over 8 bases. This CDR3 contains 18 residues. The junction had 12 bases not matched to a gene; V was cut back by 1 base and J by 2 bases. Germline CDR1 reads SGHVS; CDR2 reads FNYEAQ. The CDR3: CASSLELAGGALQETQYF. CDR3 sequence (DNA): TGTGCCAGCAGCTTAGAATTGGCGGGGGGCGCCCTACAAGAGACCCAGTACTTC.

The chain recombines TRBV6-5 with TRBJ2-3; D call uncertain. CDR1 is MNHEY, CDR2 SVGAGI, per germline. V gave up 4 bases and J gave up 2 bases, with 10 bases separating them. The CDR3 is 14 amino acids. The CDR3 spells CASSSGLYTDTQYF. The CDR3 coding sequence is TGTGCCAGCAGTTCGGGTCTTTACACAGATACGCAGTATTTT.

The J gene is TRBJ1-4, the V gene TRBV14, with no clear D. The length of the CDR3 is 20 residues. The germline V and J ends were trimmed by 0 bases and 2 bases, with 22 bases remaining between them. Germline values: CDR1 SGHDN, CDR2 FVKESK. CDR3 sequence: CASSQDLIFGRGATNEKLFF. The DNA of the CDR3 is TGTGCCAGCAGCCAAGATCTCATTTTCGGCCGAGGTGCGACTAATGAAAAACTGTTTTTT.

The CDR3 here is CAGDRASGANVLTF. The CDR3 DNA sequence: TGTGCCGGGGACAGGGCCTCTGGGGCCAACGTCCTGACTTTC. V and J are TRBV30 and TRBJ2-6; TRBD1 aligns across 9 bases. Per germline, CDR1 GTSNPN and CDR2 SVGIG (reference sequence). With 8 bases clipped from V and 0 bases from J, the junction kept 2 bases outside the gene matches. This CDR3 spans 14 amino acids.

This clone was detected a few times. CDR3 coding DNA: TGCAGGGCCGACAGGAACGAGAACACTGAAGCTTTCTTT. Translation: CRADRNENTEAFF. The chain uses TRBV29-1 and TRBJ1-1; a possible D gene is TRBD1 (6 bases). The germline V gene has CDR1 SQVTM and CDR2 ANQGSEA. The CDR3 sequence is 13 residues long.

In this sample, this clone turned up once. The CDR3 coding sequence is TGCAGCTTTACCCCTACAGGGATCTCCTACGAGCAGTACTTC. The encoded protein is CSFTPTGISYEQYF. The chain is built from TRBV29-1 and TRBJ2-7; a possible D gene is TRBD1 (6 bases). V was clipped by 8 bases and J by 0 bases, with 17 bases between them. The germline gives CDR1 SQVTM, CDR2 ANQGSEA. The CDR3 consists of 14 residues.

This clone was detected a few times. The chain recombines TRBV7-2 with TRBJ2-7, with TRBD2 matching over 12 bases. Trimming cost V 3 bases and J 0 bases; bases outside gene matches: 9. Looked up from germline, CDR1 is SGHTA and CDR2 is FQGNSA. The CDR3 totals 18 residues. The CDR3 nucleotides read TGTGCCAGCAGCTTCTCAGCTAGCGGGGGGGCCAACTCCTACGAGCAGTACTTC. Translated: CASSFSASGGANSYEQYF. Together with reference TRBV7-2 and TRBJ2-7, the CDR3 gives the full variable domain: GAGVSQSPSNKVTEKGKDVELRCDPISGHTALYWYRQSLGQGLEFLIYFQGNSAPDKSGLPSDRFSAERTGGSVSTLTIQRTQQEDSAVYLCASSFSASGGANSYEQYFGPGTRLTVT.

The chain links TRBV19 to TRBJ1-1; perhaps TRBD1 as D (5 bases). The germline gives CDR1 LNHDA, CDR2 SQIVND (reference sequence). The CDR3 spans 13 residues. The ends were cut back, 8 bases at V and 0 bases at J, with 10 bases in the middle. CDR3 protein: CASALGLNTEAFF. CDR3 bases: TGTGCCAGTGCTCTGGGGCTGAACACTGAAGCTTTCTTT.